This TCR beta chain was sequenced in a study of blood T cell repertoires in COVID-19. Trimming removed 4 bases from V and 0 bases from J; junction bases left unmatched: 3. The CDR3 is made up of 15 amino acids. Germline CDR1 and CDR2: LNHDA and SQIVND (reference sequence). Generated by immunoSEQ multiplex PCR, the TCRdb table keeps only in-frame clones and is missing some. The sample has about 78,000 clones; more than 70% are singletons. This clonotype was sampled from a man aged 55 to 70 with active or convalescent COVID-19. The sequencing sample was made of peripheral blood. This chain connects TRBV19 to TRBJ1-5; TRBD1 agrees at 7 bases. In nucleotides, the CDR3 is TGTGCCAGTAGTACAGGGGGACCTAGCAATCAGCCCCAGCATTTT. Protein: CASSTGGPSNQPQHF.